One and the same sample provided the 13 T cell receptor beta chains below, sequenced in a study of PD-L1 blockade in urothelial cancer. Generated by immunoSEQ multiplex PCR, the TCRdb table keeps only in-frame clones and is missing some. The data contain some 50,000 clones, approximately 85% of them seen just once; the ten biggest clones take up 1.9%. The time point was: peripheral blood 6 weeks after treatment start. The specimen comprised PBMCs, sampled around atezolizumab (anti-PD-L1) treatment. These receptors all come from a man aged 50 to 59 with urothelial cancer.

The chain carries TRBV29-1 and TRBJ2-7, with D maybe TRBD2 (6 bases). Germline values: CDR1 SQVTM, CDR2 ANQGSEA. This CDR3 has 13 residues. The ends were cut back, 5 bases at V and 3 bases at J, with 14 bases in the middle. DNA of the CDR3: TGCAGCGTTCGTCCGGGGGTAAGCTACGAGCAGTACTTC. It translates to CSVRPGVSYEQYF.

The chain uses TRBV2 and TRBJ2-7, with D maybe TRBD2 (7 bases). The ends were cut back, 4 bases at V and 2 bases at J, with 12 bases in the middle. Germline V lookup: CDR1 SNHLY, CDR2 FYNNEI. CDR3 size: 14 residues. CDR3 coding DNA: TGTGCCAGCAGTGGGAGGGGGGGGACCTACGAGCAGTACTTC. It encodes CASSGRGGTYEQYF. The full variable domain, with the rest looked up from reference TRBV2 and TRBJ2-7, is EPEVTQTPSHQVTQMGQEVILRCVPISNHLYFYWYRQILGQKVEFLVSFYNNEISEKSEIFDDQFSVERPDGSNFTLKIRSTKLEDSAMYFCASSGRGGTYEQYFGPGTRLTVT.

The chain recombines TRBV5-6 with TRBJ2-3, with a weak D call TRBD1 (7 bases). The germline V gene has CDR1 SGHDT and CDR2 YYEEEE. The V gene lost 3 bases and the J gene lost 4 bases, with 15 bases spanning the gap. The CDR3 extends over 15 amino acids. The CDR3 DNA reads TGTGCCAGCAGCTATGCGGCAGGGGGGCCAGATACGCAGTATTTT. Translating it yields CASSYAAGGPDTQYF.

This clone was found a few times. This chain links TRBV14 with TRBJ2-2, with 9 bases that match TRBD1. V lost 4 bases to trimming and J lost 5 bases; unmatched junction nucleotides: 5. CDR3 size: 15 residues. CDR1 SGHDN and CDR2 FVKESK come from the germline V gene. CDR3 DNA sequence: TGTGCCAGCAGCCTCCGGACAGGGGTGACCGGGGAGCTGTTTTTT. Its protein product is CASSLRTGVTGELFF.

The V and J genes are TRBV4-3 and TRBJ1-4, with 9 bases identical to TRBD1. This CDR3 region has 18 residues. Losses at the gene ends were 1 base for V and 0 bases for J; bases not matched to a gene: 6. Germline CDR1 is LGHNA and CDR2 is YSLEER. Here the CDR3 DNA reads TGCGCCAGCAGCCAAGGACAGGGGGGAGGCACAACTAATGAAAAACTGTTTTTT. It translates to CASSQGQGGGTTNEKLFF.

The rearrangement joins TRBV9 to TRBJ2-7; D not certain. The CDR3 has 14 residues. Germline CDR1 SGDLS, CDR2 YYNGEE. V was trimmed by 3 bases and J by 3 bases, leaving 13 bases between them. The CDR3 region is CASSAGGHLYEQYF. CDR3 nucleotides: TGTGCCAGCAGCGCTGGTGGCCACCTCTACGAGCAGTACTTC. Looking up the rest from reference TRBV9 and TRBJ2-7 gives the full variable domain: DSGVTQTPKHLITATGQRVTLRCSPRSGDLSVYWYQQSLDQGLQFLIQYYNGEERAKGNILERFSAQQFPDLHSELNLSSLELGDSALYFCASSAGGHLYEQYFGPGTRLTVT.

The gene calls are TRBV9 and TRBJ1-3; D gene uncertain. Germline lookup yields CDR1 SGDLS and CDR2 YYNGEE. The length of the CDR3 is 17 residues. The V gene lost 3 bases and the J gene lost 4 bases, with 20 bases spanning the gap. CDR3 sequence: CASSETPGGRKGNTIYF. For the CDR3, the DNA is TGTGCCAGCAGCGAGACCCCAGGAGGGAGAAAGGGAAACACCATATATTTT.

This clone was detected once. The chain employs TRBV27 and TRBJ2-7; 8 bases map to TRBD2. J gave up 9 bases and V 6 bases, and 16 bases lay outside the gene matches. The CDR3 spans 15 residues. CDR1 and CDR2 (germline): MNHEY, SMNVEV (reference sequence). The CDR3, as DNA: TGTGCCAGCAGGTCTCGACTAGCGTACTCCCCAAGGCAGTACTTC. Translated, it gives CASRSRLAYSPRQYF.

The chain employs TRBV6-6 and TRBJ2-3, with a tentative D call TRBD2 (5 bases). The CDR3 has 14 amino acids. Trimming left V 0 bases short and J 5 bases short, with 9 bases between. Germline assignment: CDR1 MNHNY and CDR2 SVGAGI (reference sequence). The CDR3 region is CASSYSRGRDTQYF. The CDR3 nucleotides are TGTGCCAGCAGTTACTCGCGAGGGCGAGATACGCAGTATTTT.

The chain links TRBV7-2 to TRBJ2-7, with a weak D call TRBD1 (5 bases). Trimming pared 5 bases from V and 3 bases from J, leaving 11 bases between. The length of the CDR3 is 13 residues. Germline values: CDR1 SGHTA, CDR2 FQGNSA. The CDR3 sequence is CASSVYGHYEQYF. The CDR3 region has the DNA TGTGCCAGCAGCGTCTATGGACACTACGAGCAGTACTTC.

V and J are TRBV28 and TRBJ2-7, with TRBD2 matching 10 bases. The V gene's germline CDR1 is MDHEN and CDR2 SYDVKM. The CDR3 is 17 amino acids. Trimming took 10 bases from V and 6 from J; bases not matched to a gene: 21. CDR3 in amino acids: CAIQFPTGLAGVGEQYF. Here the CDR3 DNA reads TGTGCCATCCAGTTCCCGACTGGGCTAGCGGGAGTGGGCGAGCAGTACTTC. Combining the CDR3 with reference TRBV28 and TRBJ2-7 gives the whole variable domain DVKVTQSSRYLVKRTGEKVFLECVQDMDHENMFWYRQDPGLGLRLIYFSYDVKMKEKGDIPEGYSVSREKKERFSLILESASTNQTSMYLCAIQFPTGLAGVGEQYFGPGTRLTVT.

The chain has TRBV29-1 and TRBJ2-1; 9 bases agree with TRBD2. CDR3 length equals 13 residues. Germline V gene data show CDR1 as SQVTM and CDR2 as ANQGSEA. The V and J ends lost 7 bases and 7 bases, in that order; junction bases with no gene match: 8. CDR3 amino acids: CSGRPSGNNEQFF. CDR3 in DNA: TGCAGCGGAAGGCCTAGCGGGAATAATGAGCAGTTCTTC.

In DNA form, the CDR3 reads TGTGCCAGCACCCGACAGGGGTGGACCGGGGAGCTGTTTTTT. Translating gives CASTRQGWTGELFF. The chain recombines TRBV7-2 with TRBJ2-2, with 8 bases that match TRBD1. The CDR3 sequence is 14 residues long. The ends lost 7 bases at V and 5 bases at J; junction bases unmatched: 6. CDR1 and CDR2 from the germline V gene are SGHTA and FQGNSA.